The 20 T cell receptor beta chains listed next were all sequenced from one sample in a study of cytomegalovirus exposure and HLA in healthy donors. TCRdb keeps only in-frame clones here, not all; method: immunoSEQ multiplex PCR. The repertoire has under 150,000 clones, 70% to 90% of them found once; the top ten carry approximately 3%. Specimen: PBMCs. These receptors originate from a man between 18 and 29 years old in good health and CMV-seronegative.

The chain uses TRBV10-3 and TRBJ2-4, with 12 nucleotides matching TRBD2. CDR1 and CDR2 from the germline V gene are ENHRY and SYGVKD. The CDR3 extends over 16 amino acids. V was clipped by 2 bases and J by 5 bases; unmatched bases: 4. CDR3 coding DNA: TGTGCCATCAGTGAGACCTGGACTAGCGGGGAAAACATTCAGTACTTC. Amino acids: CAISETWTSGENIQYF.

This clone was observed a single time. The chain links TRBV19 to TRBJ2-7, with 10 bases identical to TRBD1. Trimming removed 3 bases from V and 3 bases from J; junction bases left unmatched: 14. Germline V CDR1 and CDR2: LNHDA, SQIVND (reference sequence). CDR3 size: 18 residues. This CDR3 is CASSMFGTGVLSGYEQYF. CDR3 coding DNA: TGTGCCAGTAGTATGTTCGGGACAGGGGTCCTTTCTGGCTACGAGCAGTACTTC.

Of note for this clone: At one boundary the junction diverges from the germline segment, which might be a read error. The chain recombines TRBV19 with TRBJ2-1, with 8 positions matching TRBD1. CDR1 LNHDA and CDR2 SQIVND come from the germline V gene (reference sequence). The CDR3 runs to 13 residues. In DNA form, the CDR3 reads TGTGCCAGTAGTATACCGGGACAGGCCTCGAGAGTCTTC. Residues: CASSIPGQASRVF.

The chain joins TRBV6-6 to TRBJ2-7, with D perhaps TRBD2 (5 bases). The CDR3 sequence is 15 residues long. The ends were cut back, 2 bases at V and 6 bases at J, with 17 bases in the middle. Germline V gene lookup returns CDR1 MNHNY and CDR2 SVGAGI (reference sequence). CDR3 region: CASSYEGLLRGEQYF. The CDR3 DNA follows: TGTGCCAGCAGTTACGAGGGCCTCCTTCGAGGCGAGCAGTACTTC.

Remarks on this clone: The sample has other DNA sequences that encode this CDR3 too. The chain recombines TRBV7-9 with TRBJ1-1; no clear D gene. The CDR3 consists of 13 residues. CDR1 and CDR2 from the germline V gene are SEHNR and FQNEAQ (reference sequence). Trimming took 2 bases from V and 1 from J, leaving 5 bases between them. The CDR3 loop reads CASSLQENTEAFF. CDR3 DNA sequence: TGTGCCAGCAGCTTACAGGAGAACACTGAAGCTTTCTTT. Variable domain in full (rest from reference TRBV7-9 and TRBJ1-1): DTGVSQNPRHKITKRGQNVTFRCDPISEHNRLYWYRQTLGQGPEFLTYFQNEAQLEKSRLLSDRFSAERPKGSFSTLEIQRTEQGDSAMYLCASSLQENTEAFFGQGTRLTVV.

This clone has just a few counts. This sequence joins TRBV28 and TRBJ2-1; D might be TRBD2 (6 bases). This CDR3 comprises 11 residues. Looked up from germline, CDR1 is MDHEN and CDR2 is SYDVKM. Trimming cost V 2 bases and J 16 bases, with 12 bases left between them. For the CDR3, the DNA is TGTGCCAGCAGTTTAACGCGGGACCAATTCTTC. This translates into CASSLTRDQFF.

Note on this clone: This same CDR3 is encoded by further DNA sequences in the sample. The V call is TRBV27, the J call TRBJ1-5; D is unclear. Germline V CDR1 and CDR2: MNHEY, SMNVEV (reference sequence). Trimming took 3 bases from V and 4 from J, leaving 7 bases between them. The CDR3 runs 13 residues. The CDR3 nucleotides are TGTGCCAGCAGTTTGACGGGGAATCAGCCCCAGCATTTT. This gives the protein CASSLTGNQPQHF.

This clone appeared once. V and J are TRBV21-1 and TRBJ1-1; the D segment call TRBD1 is taken from the table without a DNA check. TRBV21-1 is termed a pseudogene. The CDR3 extends over 15 amino acids. The CDR3 loop is CASSLSGKGGTEAFF. CDR3 nucleotide sequence: TGTGCCAGCAGCTTGTCAGGGAAAGGGGGAACTGAAGCTTTCTTT.

The rearrangement uses TRBV7-9 and TRBJ1-5; D is undetermined. The CDR3 is 15 amino acids. Germline V gene data show CDR1 as SEHNR and CDR2 as FQNEAQ (reference sequence). V lost 2 bases to trimming and J lost 0 bases, with 8 bases between them. This CDR3 is CASSLFGDSNQPQHF. CDR3 coding DNA: TGTGCCAGCAGCTTATTCGGGGATAGCAATCAGCCCCAGCATTTT.

This rearrangement joins TRBV7-6 to TRBJ1-3; D is possibly TRBD1 (5 bases). The CDR3 spans 16 residues. V dropped 5 bases and J dropped 0 bases, with 14 bases sitting between them. CDR1 and CDR2 (germline): SGHVS, FNYEAQ. The CDR3 nucleotides are TGTGCCAGCAGCGCGGGGCCAGGCTACTCTGGAAACACCATATATTTT. Its translation is CASSAGPGYSGNTIYF.

The table lists this clone with a count of one. This chain connects TRBV6-5 to TRBJ1-6; TRBD1 aligns across 8 bases. CDR1 is MNHEY and CDR2 is SVGAGI in the germline V gene. The CDR3 contains 15 residues. The J segment lost 7 bases and the V segment lost 6 bases, leaving 8 bases of the junction unmatched. This CDR3 reads CASSWTGSGNSPLHF. The CDR3 DNA sequence: TGTGCCAGCAGCTGGACAGGGAGTGGAAATTCACCCCTCCACTTT.

The chain employs TRBV30 and TRBJ2-7; 7 bases fit TRBD1. The J segment lost 0 bases and the V segment lost 4 bases, leaving 3 bases of the junction unmatched. Germline lookup yields CDR1 GTSNPN and CDR2 SVGIG (reference sequence). The CDR3 is 13 residues long. The CDR3 region is CAWNRGTSYEQYF. The CDR3 DNA follows: TGTGCCTGGAACAGGGGAACCTCCTACGAGCAGTACTTC.

J is TRBJ2-7 and V is TRBV5-1, with D possibly matching TRBD2 (5 bases). This CDR3 is built from 15 residues. The germline V gene encodes CDR1 SGHRS and CDR2 YFSETQ. With 4 bases removed from V and 2 bases from J, the gap between germline ends came to 16 bases. As DNA, the CDR3 is TGCGCCAGCAGCCAAGGCTTGCTAGCCACCTACGAGCAGTACTTC. Translated: CASSQGLLATYEQYF.

The rearrangement joins TRBV7-9 to TRBJ1-2; 9 bases are a match to TRBD1. The junction had 0 bases not matched to a gene; V was cut back by 1 base and J by 3 bases. Germline CDR1 and CDR2: SEHNR and FQNEAQ (reference sequence). CDR3 length equals 14 residues. In DNA form, the CDR3 reads TGTGCCAGCAGCTTAGGGACAGGGGACTATGGCTACACCTTC. Protein product: CASSLGTGDYGYTF. The whole variable domain, filled in from reference TRBV7-9 and TRBJ1-2, reads DTGVSQNPRHKITKRGQNVTFRCDPISEHNRLYWYRQTLGQGPEFLTYFQNEAQLEKSRLLSDRFSAERPKGSFSTLEIQRTEQGDSAMYLCASSLGTGDYGYTFGSGTRLTVV.

The CDR3 coding sequence is TGTGCCAGCGCCATTGGAGGTCCTAGCAATCAGCCCCAGCATTTT. It yields the protein CASAIGGPSNQPQHF. V and J are TRBV6-1 and TRBJ1-5; D ambiguous. V shed 8 bases and J shed 0 bases, with 14 bases lying between them. The CDR3 length is 15 residues. Germline V gene sequence: CDR1 MNHNS, CDR2 SASEGT.

The chain carries TRBV5-4 and TRBJ1-4; 9 nucleotides line up with TRBD1. The CDR3 runs 15 residues. J gave up 2 bases and V 4 bases, and 3 bases lay outside the gene matches. Germline CDR1 is SGHNT and CDR2 is YYREEE (reference sequence). In DNA, the CDR3 is TGTGCCAGCAGCCCTGACAGGGGGACTAATGAAAAACTGTTTTTT. Translating it yields CASSPDRGTNEKLFF.

V and J are TRBV27 and TRBJ2-7; D ambiguous. V was clipped by 2 bases and J by 6 bases, with 14 bases between them. Per germline, CDR1 MNHEY and CDR2 SMNVEV (reference sequence). The CDR3 is 14 residues long. The CDR3 nucleotides read TGTGCCAGCAGTTTACGCTTTTCTAATTTCGAGCAGTACTTC. The encoded protein is CASSLRFSNFEQYF.

This chain uses TRBV9 with TRBJ2-1; 7 bases line up with TRBD2. The V segment lost 0 bases and the J segment 5 bases; nucleotides outside the gene matches: 5. The germline V gene has CDR1 SGDLS and CDR2 YYNGEE. The CDR3 extends over 15 amino acids. CDR3 in DNA: TGTGCCAGCAGCGTAGGGGCTAGCGGTAACAATGAGCAGTTCTTC. Its protein is CASSVGASGNNEQFF.

This clone showed up just a few times. CDR3 sequence reads: CASRAGSLHEQYF. DNA of the CDR3: TGTGCCAGCAGGGCCGGGAGTCTCCACGAGCAGTACTTC. J is TRBJ2-7 and V is TRBV2; a weak D match, TRBD2 (6 bases). Per germline, CDR1 SNHLY and CDR2 FYNNEI. V gave up 6 bases and J gave up 5 bases, with 14 bases separating them. CDR3 size: 13 residues.

V gene TRBV9 combines with J gene TRBJ2-3; 7 bases align to TRBD2. Germline V gene data show CDR1 as SGDLS and CDR2 as YYNGEE. V lost 1 base to trimming and J lost 5 bases; unmatched junction nucleotides: 4. CDR3 length: 14 residues. The CDR3 DNA reads TGTGCCAGCAGCGTAATCGGCGGGGGAGATACGCAGTATTTT. Amino acid sequence: CASSVIGGGDTQYF.